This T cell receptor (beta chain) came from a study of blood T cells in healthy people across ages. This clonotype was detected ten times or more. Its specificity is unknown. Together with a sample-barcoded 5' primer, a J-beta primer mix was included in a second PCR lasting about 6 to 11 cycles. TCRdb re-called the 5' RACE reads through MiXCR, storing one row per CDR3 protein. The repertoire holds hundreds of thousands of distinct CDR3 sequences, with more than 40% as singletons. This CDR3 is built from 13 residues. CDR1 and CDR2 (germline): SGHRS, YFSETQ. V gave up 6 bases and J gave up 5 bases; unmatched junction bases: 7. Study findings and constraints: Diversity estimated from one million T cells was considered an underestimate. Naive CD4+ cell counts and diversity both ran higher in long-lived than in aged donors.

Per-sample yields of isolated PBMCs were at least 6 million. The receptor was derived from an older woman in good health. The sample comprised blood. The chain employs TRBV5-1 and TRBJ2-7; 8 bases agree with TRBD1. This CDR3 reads CASNGQGANEQYF. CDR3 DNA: TGCGCCAGCAACGGGCAGGGGGCGAACGAGCAGTACTTC.